The 14 T cell receptor beta chains in this list originate from one sample, sequenced in a study of blood T cell repertoires in COVID-19 (dated by TCRdb to the early 2020s). Library generation was performed with the immunoSEQ multiplex PCR assay. This immuneACCESS table, as held by TCRdb, lists in-frame sequences with V and J called but not all clones. Of the missing ones, under half trace to an unresolved V gene in checked studies; the others have no known cause. This sample has around 250,000 clones in its table, and about 89% of those were observed once. Around 8.8% of the sample comes from the top ten. The sequenced sample was peripheral blood. These receptors came from a man aged 40-50 years with active or convalescent COVID-19.

V usage is TRBV14 and J usage is TRBJ2-7; TRBD1 matches 10 bases. The length of the CDR3 is 15 residues. V gave up 5 bases and J gave up 2 bases; unmatched junction bases: 6. CDR1 SGHDN and CDR2 FVKESK come from the germline V gene. CDR3 loop: CASSGEDRGTYEQYF. CDR3 sequence (DNA): TGTGCCAGCAGCGGAGAGGACAGGGGGACCTACGAGCAGTACTTC. The full variable domain, completed using reference TRBV14 and TRBJ2-7, is EAGVTQFPSHSVIEKGQTVTLRCDPISGHDNLYWYRRVMGKEIKFLLHFVKESKQDESGMPNNRFLAERTGGTYSTLKVQPAELEDSGVYFCASSGEDRGTYEQYFGPGTRLTVT.

This chain connects TRBV7-9 to TRBJ1-1, with D maybe TRBD1 (5 bases). This CDR3 has 12 amino acids. V was trimmed by 8 bases and J by 12 bases, leaving 19 bases between them. The germline V gene has CDR1 SEHNR and CDR2 FQNEAQ (reference sequence). The CDR3 is CASDKDQGTTFF. CDR3 coding DNA: TGTGCCAGCGACAAGGATCAGGGAACAACTTTCTTT. The variable domain in full, with the rest retrieved from reference TRBV7-9 and TRBJ1-1, is DTGVSQNPRHKITKRGQNVTFRCDPISEHNRLYWYRQTLGQGPEFLTYFQNEAQLEKSRLLSDRFSAERPKGSFSTLEIQRTEQGDSAMYLCASDKDQGTTFFGQGTRLTVV.

This chain uses TRBV5-1 with TRBJ1-2; 7 nucleotides align to TRBD1. From germline, CDR1 is SGHRS and CDR2 YFSETQ. CDR3 size: 14 residues. J was trimmed by 4 bases and V by 4 bases; bases with no gene match: 7. The CDR3 DNA follows: TGCGCCAGCAGCCCCCAGGGGGGTCCCTATGGCTACACCTTC. It codes for CASSPQGGPYGYTF.

The chain combines TRBV19 with TRBJ2-1, with a weak D call TRBD2 (6 bases). The CDR3 runs 14 residues. V was pared by 10 bases and J by 7 bases, with 20 bases between. The germline CDR1 and CDR2 sequences are LNHDA and SQIVND (reference sequence). CDR3 in amino acids: CATSRGSRRNEQFF. DNA of the CDR3: TGTGCCACGTCGCGGGGAAGCAGGAGGAATGAGCAGTTCTTC.

The rearrangement links TRBV6-1 to TRBJ1-6, with D perhaps matching TRBD1 (6 bases). The germline gives CDR1 MNHNS, CDR2 SASEGT. V was trimmed by 3 bases and J by 8 bases, leaving 14 bases between them. The CDR3 covers 15 residues. The CDR3 loop reads CASSERQASHSPLHF. The CDR3 DNA reads as TGTGCCAGCAGTGAGAGACAGGCCTCCCATTCACCCCTCCACTTT.

The chain carries TRBV2 and TRBJ2-1; 10 bases line up with TRBD2. The V gene end was trimmed by 6 bases and the J gene end by 1 base; junction bases not matched to a gene: 3. CDR3 length: 15 residues. Germline V gene lookup returns CDR1 SNHLY and CDR2 FYNNEI. The CDR3 sequence is CASSTSGASYNEQFF. As DNA, the CDR3 is TGTGCCAGCAGCACTAGCGGGGCTTCCTACAATGAGCAGTTCTTC.

The chain links TRBV5-4 to TRBJ2-1; unclear D gene. CDR1 is SGHNT and CDR2 is YYREEE in the germline V gene (reference sequence). The CDR3 has 15 residues. V was cut by 4 bases and J by 0 bases, with 11 bases left in between. CDR3 sequence reads: CASSPSRSSYNEQFF. The CDR3 DNA reads TGTGCCAGCAGCCCGTCCCGGAGCTCCTACAATGAGCAGTTCTTC.

The J gene is TRBJ1-3, the V gene TRBV6-1; D might be TRBD1 (5 bases). Trimming left V 0 bases short and J 8 bases short, with 8 bases between. Germline V gene lookup returns CDR1 MNHNS and CDR2 SASEGT. The CDR3 covers 13 residues. As DNA, the CDR3 is TGTGCCAGCAGTGAAGCAATAGGGGACACCATATATTTT. Protein: CASSEAIGDTIYF.

The V and J genes are TRBV30 and TRBJ1-3; D is uncertain. V lost 4 bases, J lost 1 base, and 8 bases lay in between. CDR1 and CDR2 (germline): GTSNPN, SVGIG (reference sequence). CDR3 length equals 13 residues. The CDR3 nucleotides are TGTGCCTGGACGCGGGGATCTGGAAACACCATATATTTT. Its protein is CAWTRGSGNTIYF.

This chain uses TRBV5-4 with TRBJ2-3; D is unresolved. In germline, CDR1 is SGHNT, CDR2 YYREEE (reference sequence). V lost 3 bases and J 4 bases, leaving 9 bases between the germline ends. This CDR3 has 13 amino acids. The CDR3 sequence is CASSSSVADTQYF. CDR3 nucleotides: TGTGCCAGCAGCTCCTCAGTTGCAGATACGCAGTATTTT.

V and J are TRBV6-5 and TRBJ1-1, with TRBD1 identical over 8 bases. The CDR3 sequence is 15 residues long. With 0 bases clipped from V and 3 bases from J, the junction kept 3 bases outside the gene matches. The germline V gene has CDR1 MNHEY and CDR2 SVGAGI. CDR3 residues: CASSYSAGGYTEAFF. The CDR3 nucleotides read TGTGCCAGCAGTTACTCGGCAGGGGGCTACACTGAAGCTTTCTTT.

This clone was seen just once. The rearrangement links TRBV7-6 to TRBJ2-1; D is ambiguous. V was pared by 1 base and J by 5 bases, with 6 bases between. The CDR3 is made up of 13 amino acids. Germline-derived CDR1 and CDR2 are SGHVS and FNYEAQ. The CDR3 region has the DNA TGTGCCAGCAGCTTAGAACAGAACAATGAGCAGTTCTTC. Protein: CASSLEQNNEQFF.

The gene calls are TRBV7-2 and TRBJ2-1; 8 nucleotides agree with TRBD1. V lost 5 bases to trimming and J lost 9 bases; unmatched junction nucleotides: 12. CDR1 is SGHTA, CDR2 FQGNSA, per germline. This CDR3 is built from 15 residues. DNA for the CDR3: TGTGCCAGCAGCCCCACAGGGGGACGGAGTGGTGAGCAGTTCTTC. This sequence encodes CASSPTGGRSGEQFF.

The rearrangement uses TRBV7-7 and TRBJ2-7; D is perhaps TRBD1 (5 bases). Germline values: CDR1 SSHAT, CDR2 FNYEAQ (reference sequence). The CDR3 runs to 16 residues. V lost 5 bases and J lost 3, with 20 bases in between. In DNA form, the CDR3 reads TGTGCCAGCAGCCCCATTTCTTCGCAGGGTTACTACGAGCAGTACTTC. It specifies CASSPISSQGYYEQYF.